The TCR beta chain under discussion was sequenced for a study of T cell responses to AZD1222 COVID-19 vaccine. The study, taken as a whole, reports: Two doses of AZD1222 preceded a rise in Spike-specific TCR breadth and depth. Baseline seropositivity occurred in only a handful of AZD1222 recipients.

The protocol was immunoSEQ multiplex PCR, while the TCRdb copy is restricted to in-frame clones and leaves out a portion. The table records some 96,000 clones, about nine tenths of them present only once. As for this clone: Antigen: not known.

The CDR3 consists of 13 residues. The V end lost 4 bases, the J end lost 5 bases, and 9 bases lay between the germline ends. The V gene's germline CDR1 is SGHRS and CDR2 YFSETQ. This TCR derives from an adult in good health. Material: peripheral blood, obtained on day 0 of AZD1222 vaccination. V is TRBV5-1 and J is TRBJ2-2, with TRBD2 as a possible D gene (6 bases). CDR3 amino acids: CASSPAGTGELFF. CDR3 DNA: TGCGCCAGCAGCCCGGCGGGAACCGGGGAGCTGTTTTTT.